The sequence of this TCR beta chain was determined in a study of Ad26.COV2.S vaccination and SARS-CoV-2 variants. The assay was immunoSEQ multiplex PCR, and TCRdb's table has in-frame clones only and misses some. The sample lists about 390,000 clones; 80% to 95% were seen once. Treatment here: roughly 19 received Ad26.COV2.S at low or high dose, single or two shots; several received placebo; per-sample allocation not given. Following the first vaccine or placebo injection, samples were taken on day 63. Sequences were derived from peripheral blood, sampled in a trial of Ad26.COV2.S vaccine versus placebo. This TCR came from a person between 18 and 65 years old who received the Ad26.COV2.S COVID-19 vaccine or a placebo.

In DNA, the CDR3 is TGCGCCAGCAGTCAATCAGGTAGGCCGAACACCGGGGAGCTGTTTTTT. Protein sequence: CASSQSGRPNTGELFF. The chain has TRBV23-1 and TRBJ2-2; D gene ambiguous. TRBV23-1 is an ORF, and what it does is uncertain. The CDR3 runs to 16 residues. The ends were cut back, 0 bases at V and 0 bases at J, with 8 bases in the middle.